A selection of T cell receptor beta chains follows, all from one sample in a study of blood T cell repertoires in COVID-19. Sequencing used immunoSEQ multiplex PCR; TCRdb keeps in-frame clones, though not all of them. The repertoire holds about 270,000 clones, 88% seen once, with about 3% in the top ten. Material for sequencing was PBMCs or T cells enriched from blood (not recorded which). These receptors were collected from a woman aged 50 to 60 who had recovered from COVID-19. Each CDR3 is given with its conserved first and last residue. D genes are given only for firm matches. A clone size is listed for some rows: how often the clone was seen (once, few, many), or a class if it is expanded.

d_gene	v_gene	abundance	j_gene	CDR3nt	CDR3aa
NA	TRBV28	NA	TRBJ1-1	TGTGCCATCTCGGTAGGGGGTGCTTATTCTAGCACTGAAGCTTTCTTT	CAISVGGAYSSTEAFF
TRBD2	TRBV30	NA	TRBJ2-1	TGTGCCTGGAGTGTAGGGCTAGCGGGGGTCAATGAGCAGTTCTTC	CAWSVGLAGVNEQFF
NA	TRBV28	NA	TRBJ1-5	TGTGCCAGCAGAAACAGGGTAACGTCTCAGCCCCAGCATTTT	CASRNRVTSQPQHF
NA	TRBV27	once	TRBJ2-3	TGTGCCAGCAGTTTATTTAGAAATACTAGGTCCTGGCCCCTCCCTGTTACAGATACGCAGTATTTT	CASSLFRNTRSWPLPVTDTQYF
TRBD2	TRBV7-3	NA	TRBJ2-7	TGTGCCAGCAGCGCCGATCGCCGGACTAGCGGAGCTTACGAGCAGTACTTC	CASSADRRTSGAYEQYF
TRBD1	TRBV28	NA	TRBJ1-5	TGTGCCAGCAGTTTGGGGGGACAGGGCAATCAGCCCCAGCATTTT	CASSLGGQGNQPQHF
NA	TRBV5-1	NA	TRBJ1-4	TGCGCCAGCAGCCCATACACGGGGTTGGAAAAACTGTTTTTT	CASSPYTGLEKLFF
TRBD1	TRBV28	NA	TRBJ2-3	TGTGCCAGCAGTTTCGGGACAGGGGGCTTTTGGAGCACAGATACGCAGTATTTT	CASSFGTGGFWSTDTQYF
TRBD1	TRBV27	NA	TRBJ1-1	TGTGCCAGCAGAAACAGGGGAATGAACACTGAAGCTTTCTTT	CASRNRGMNTEAFF
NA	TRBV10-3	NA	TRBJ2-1	TGTGCCATTGGACCGCGGGATGAGCAGTTCTTC	CAIGPRDEQFF
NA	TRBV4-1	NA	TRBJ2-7	TGCGCCAGCAGCCAAGATTATAGCGGTCCCTACGAGCAGTACTTC	CASSQDYSGPYEQYF
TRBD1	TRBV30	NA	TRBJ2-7	TGTGCCTGGACGTACAGGGGGTTAAACTCCTACGAGCAGTACTTC	CAWTYRGLNSYEQYF
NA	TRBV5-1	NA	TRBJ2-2	TGCGCCAGCAGCTTACTAGCGAACACCGGGGAGCTGTTTTTT	CASSLLANTGELFF
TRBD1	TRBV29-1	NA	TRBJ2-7	TGCAGCGTCCCCACCAAAGGCGGGACAGGGGGTGGCGAGCAGTACTTC	CSVPTKGGTGGGEQYF
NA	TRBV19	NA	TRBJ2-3	TGTGCCAGTAGTGGACAGTACACAGATACGCAGTATTTT	CASSGQYTDTQYF
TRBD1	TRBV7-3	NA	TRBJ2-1	TGTGCCAGCAGCTTACGGGGACAGGGGTACAATGAGCAGTTCTTC	CASSLRGQGYNEQFF
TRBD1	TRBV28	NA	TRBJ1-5	TGTGCCAGCAGTGCGACAGGGAGTGAGGGCAATCAGCCCCAGCATTTT	CASSATGSEGNQPQHF
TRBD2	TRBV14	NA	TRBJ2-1	TGTGCCAGCAGCCAAGGAGGGTGGGTAGCGGGACCTCGCCACAATGAGCAGTTCTTC	CASSQGGWVAGPRHNEQFF
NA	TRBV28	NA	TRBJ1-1	TGTGCCAGCAGTCGGCGGTCGGGGGGCCGGGCTTTCTTT	CASSRRSGGRAFF
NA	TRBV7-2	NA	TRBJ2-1	TGTGCCAGCAGCGCGCGGGAAAAATCCTACAATGAGCAGTTCTTC	CASSAREKSYNEQFF
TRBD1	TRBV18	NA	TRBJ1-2	TGTGCCAGCTCATCGGACAGGGCCTATGGCTACACCTTC	CASSSDRAYGYTF
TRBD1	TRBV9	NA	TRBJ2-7	TGTGCCAGCAGCGATAGGGGACAGGAATCCTACGAGCAGTACTTC	CASSDRGQESYEQYF
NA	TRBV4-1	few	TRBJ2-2	TGCGCCAGCAGCACTCGAAGCGGAGCGAACACCGGGGAGCTGTTTTTT	CASSTRSGANTGELFF
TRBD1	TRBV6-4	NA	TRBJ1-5	TGTGCCAGCAGGGCCGGACAGGGGGCCCGTTACAATCAGCCCCAGCATTTT	CASRAGQGARYNQPQHF
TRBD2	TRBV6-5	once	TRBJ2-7	TGTGCCAGCAGTACCCTAGCGGGAGGGCTCTACGAGCAGTACTTC	CASSTLAGGLYEQYF
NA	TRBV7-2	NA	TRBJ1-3	TGTGCCAGCAGCTTAGTCACAGGCAGTTCTGGAAACACCATATATTTT	CASSLVTGSSGNTIYF
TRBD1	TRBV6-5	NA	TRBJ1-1	TGTGCCAGCAGCCTACAGGGGGCGAGCACTGAAGCTTTCTTT	CASSLQGASTEAFF
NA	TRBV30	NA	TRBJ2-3	TGTGCCTGCAGGAGGCCGGCAGTAGATACGCAGTATTTT	CACRRPAVDTQYF
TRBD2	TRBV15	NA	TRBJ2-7	TGTGCCACCAGCATTAAAGCGGTTCGTCGGGAGGGCCTGTACGAGCAGTACTTC	CATSIKAVRREGLYEQYF
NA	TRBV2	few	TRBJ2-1	TGTGCCAGCAGTGAAGTAGCGGAGCAGTTCTTC	CASSEVAEQFF
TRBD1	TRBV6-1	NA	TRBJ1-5	TGTGCCAGCAGTGAAGACAGGGGGCCGAGCCAGCCCCAGCATTTT	CASSEDRGPSQPQHF
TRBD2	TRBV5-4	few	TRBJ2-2	TGTGCCAGCAGCTTGGGGGGACTAATCGCGAACACCGGGGAGCTGTTTTTT	CASSLGGLIANTGELFF
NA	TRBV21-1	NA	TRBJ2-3	TGTGCCAGCAGCAAAGCACTAGATAGCACAGATACGCAGTATTTT	CASSKALDSTDTQYF
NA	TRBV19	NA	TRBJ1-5	TGTGCCAGTAAGGCAGCCGAGGCTGGCAATCAGCCCCAGCATTTT	CASKAAEAGNQPQHF
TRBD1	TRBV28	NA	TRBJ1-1	TGTGCCAGCAGGAGAGGGACAGCGAACACTGAAGCTTTCTTT	CASRRGTANTEAFF
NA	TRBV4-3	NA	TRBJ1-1	TGCGCCAGCAGCCAAGATCGGCAGGTTATGAACACTGAAGCTTTCTTT	CASSQDRQVMNTEAFF
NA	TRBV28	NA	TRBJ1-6	TGTGCCAGCAGTCGACTGAACTATAATTCACCCCTCCACTTT	CASSRLNYNSPLHF
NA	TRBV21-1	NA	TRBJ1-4	TGTGCCAGCAGCAAGGGTGATAGGGGGAGTGAAAAACTGTTTTTT	CASSKGDRGSEKLFF
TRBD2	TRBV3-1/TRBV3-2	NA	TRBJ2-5	TGTGCCAGCAGCCGGGTAGCGGGAGGACAAGAGACCCAGTACTTC	CASSRVAGGQETQYF
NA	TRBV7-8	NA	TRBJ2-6	TGTGCCAGCAGCTTGGAGGGTGCTGGGGCCAACGTCCTGACTTTC	CASSLEGAGANVLTF
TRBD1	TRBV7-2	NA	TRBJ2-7	TGTGCCAGCAGCGAGGGACAGGGGCCTTTCTACGAGCAGTACTTC	CASSEGQGPFYEQYF
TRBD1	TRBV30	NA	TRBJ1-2	TGTGCCTGGAGTGTACTCTCAGGGGGATCTAACTATGGCTACACCTTC	CAWSVLSGGSNYGYTF
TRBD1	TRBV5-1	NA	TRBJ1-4	TGCGCCAGCAGCGCCCGACAGGGGGGGGAAAAACTGTTTTTT	CASSARQGGEKLFF
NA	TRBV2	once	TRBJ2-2	TGTGCCAGCAGTGATCGGACTCAAACCGGGGAGCTGTTTTTT	CASSDRTQTGELFF
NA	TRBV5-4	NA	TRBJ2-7	TGTGCCAGCAGCTTATCGAGCTCCTACGAGCAGTACTTC	CASSLSSSYEQYF
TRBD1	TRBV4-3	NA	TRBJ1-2	TGCGCCAGCAGCCTTGGGACAGCTGGCGGCTACACCTTC	CASSLGTAGGYTF
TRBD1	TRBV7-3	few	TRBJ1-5	TGTGCCAGCAGCTCGCGACAGGGTGTCAACAATCAGCCCCAGCATTTT	CASSSRQGVNNQPQHF
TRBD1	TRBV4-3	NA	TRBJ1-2	TGCGCCAGCAGCCAAGAAGTAGGGCCGGGACAGGGAGCCTATGGCTACACCTTC	CASSQEVGPGQGAYGYTF
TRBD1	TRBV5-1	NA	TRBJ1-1	TGCGCCAGCAGCCAGGGACAGGGGGGTACTGAAGCTTTCTTT	CASSQGQGGTEAFF
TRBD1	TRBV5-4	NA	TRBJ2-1	TGTGCCAGCAGCAAACAGGGGAACTACAATGAGCAGTTCTTC	CASSKQGNYNEQFF
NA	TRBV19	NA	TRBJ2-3	TGTGCCAGTAGTATTGGTGGTTCCCATAGAGATACGCAGTATTTT	CASSIGGSHRDTQYF
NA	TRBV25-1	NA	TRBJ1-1	TGTGCCAGCAGTGCCACAGGGAACACTGAAGCTTTCTTT	CASSATGNTEAFF
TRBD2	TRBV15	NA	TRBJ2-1	TGTGCCACCAGCAGTCCCCATAGCGGGAGCTCCTACAATGAGCAGTTCTTC	CATSSPHSGSSYNEQFF
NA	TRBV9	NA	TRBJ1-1	TGTGCCAGCAGCTCCGGGACAAGTAACACTGAAGCTTTCTTT	CASSSGTSNTEAFF
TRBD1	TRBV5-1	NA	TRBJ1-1	TGCGCCAGCAGCCCCAATGGACAGGGGAACACTGAAGCTTTCTTT	CASSPNGQGNTEAFF